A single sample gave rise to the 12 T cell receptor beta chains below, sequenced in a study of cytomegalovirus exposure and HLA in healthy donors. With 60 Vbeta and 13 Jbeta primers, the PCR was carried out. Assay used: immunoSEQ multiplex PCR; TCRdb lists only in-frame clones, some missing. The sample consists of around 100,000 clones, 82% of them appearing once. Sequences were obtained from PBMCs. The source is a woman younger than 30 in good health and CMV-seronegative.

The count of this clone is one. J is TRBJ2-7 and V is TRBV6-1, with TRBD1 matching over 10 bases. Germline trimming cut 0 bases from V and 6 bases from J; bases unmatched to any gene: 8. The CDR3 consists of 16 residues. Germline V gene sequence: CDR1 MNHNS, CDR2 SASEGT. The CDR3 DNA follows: TGTGCCAGCAGTGAAGCAACGGGACAGGGGAGCCTCGAGCAGTACTTC. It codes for CASSEATGQGSLEQYF.

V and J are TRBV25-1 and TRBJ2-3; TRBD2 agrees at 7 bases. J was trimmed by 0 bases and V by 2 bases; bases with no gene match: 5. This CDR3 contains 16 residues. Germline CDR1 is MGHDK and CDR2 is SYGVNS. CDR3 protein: CASSESGSGSTDTQYF. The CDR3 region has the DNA TGTGCCAGCAGTGAAAGCGGTAGCGGGAGCACAGATACGCAGTATTTT.

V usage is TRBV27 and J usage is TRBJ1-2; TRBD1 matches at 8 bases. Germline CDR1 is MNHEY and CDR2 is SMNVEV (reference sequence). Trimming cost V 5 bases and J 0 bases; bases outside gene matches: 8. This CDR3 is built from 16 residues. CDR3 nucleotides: TGTGCCAGCAGTACGCAGGGGGCGTCTACTAACTATGGCTACACCTTC. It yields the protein CASSTQGASTNYGYTF.

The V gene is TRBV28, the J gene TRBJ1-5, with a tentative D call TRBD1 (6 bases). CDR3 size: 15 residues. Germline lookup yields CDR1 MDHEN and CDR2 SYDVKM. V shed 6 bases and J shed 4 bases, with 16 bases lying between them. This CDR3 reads CASSFYGTRNQPQHF. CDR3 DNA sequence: TGTGCCAGCAGCTTCTACGGGACACGGAATCAGCCCCAGCATTTT.

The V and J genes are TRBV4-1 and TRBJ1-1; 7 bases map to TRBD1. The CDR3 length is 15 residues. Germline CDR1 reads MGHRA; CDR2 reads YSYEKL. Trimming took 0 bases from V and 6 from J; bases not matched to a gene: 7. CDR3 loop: CASSQDRQGGPEAFF. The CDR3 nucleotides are TGCGCCAGCAGCCAAGACCGACAGGGTGGGCCTGAAGCTTTCTTT.

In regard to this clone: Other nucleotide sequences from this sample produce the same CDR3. The CDR3 reads CSAGQGAEAFF. For the CDR3, the DNA is TGCAGTGCGGGACAGGGCGCTGAAGCTTTCTTT. The chain couples TRBV20-1 to TRBJ1-1; TRBD1 matches at 9 bases. Germline V gene lookup returns CDR1 DFQATT and CDR2 SNEGSKA (reference sequence). CDR3 length: 11 residues. V lost 6 bases and J lost 6; bases outside the gene matches: 2.

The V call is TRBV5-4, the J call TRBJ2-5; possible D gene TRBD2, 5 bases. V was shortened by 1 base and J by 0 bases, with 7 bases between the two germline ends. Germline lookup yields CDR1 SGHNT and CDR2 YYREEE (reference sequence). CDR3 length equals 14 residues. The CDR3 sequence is CASSLPGYQETQYF. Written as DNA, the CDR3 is TGTGCCAGCAGCTTGCCGGGGTACCAAGAGACCCAGTACTTC.

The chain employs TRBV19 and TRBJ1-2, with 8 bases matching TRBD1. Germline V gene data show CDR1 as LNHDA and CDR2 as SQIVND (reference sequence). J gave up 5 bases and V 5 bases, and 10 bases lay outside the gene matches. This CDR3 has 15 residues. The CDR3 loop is CASSLGQGAGYGYTF. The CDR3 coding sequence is TGTGCCAGTAGTCTTGGACAGGGTGCTGGGTATGGCTACACCTTC.

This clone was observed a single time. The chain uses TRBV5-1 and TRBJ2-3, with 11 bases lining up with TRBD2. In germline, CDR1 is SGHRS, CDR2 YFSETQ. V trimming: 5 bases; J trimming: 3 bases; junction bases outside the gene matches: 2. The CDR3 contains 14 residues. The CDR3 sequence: CASSIAGGTDTQYF. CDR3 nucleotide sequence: TGCGCCAGCAGTATAGCGGGAGGGACAGATACGCAGTATTTT.

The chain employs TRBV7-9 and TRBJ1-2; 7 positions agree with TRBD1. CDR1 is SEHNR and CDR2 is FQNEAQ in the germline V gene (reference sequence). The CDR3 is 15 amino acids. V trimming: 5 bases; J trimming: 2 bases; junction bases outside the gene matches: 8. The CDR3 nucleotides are TGTGCCAGCAGCAAGGGGGCGGGGTCCAACTATGGCTACACCTTC. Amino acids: CASSKGAGSNYGYTF.

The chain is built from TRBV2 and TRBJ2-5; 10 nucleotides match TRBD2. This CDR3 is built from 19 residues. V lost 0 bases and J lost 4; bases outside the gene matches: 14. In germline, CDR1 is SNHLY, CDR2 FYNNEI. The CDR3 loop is CASSEALGLATFGGETQYF. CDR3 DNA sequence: TGTGCCAGCAGTGAAGCGCTGGGACTAGCGACCTTCGGGGGAGAGACCCAGTACTTC. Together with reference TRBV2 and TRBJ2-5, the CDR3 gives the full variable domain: EPEVTQTPSHQVTQMGQEVILRCVPISNHLYFYWYRQILGQKVEFLVSFYNNEISEKSEIFDDQFSVERPDGSNFTLKIRSTKLEDSAMYFCASSEALGLATFGGETQYFGPGTRLLVL.

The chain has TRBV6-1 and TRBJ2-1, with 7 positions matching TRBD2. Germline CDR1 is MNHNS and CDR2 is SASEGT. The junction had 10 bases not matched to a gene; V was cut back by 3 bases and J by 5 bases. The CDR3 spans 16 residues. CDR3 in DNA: TGTGCCAGCAGTGACCCGTCGGGCGGGACTAACAATGAGCAGTTCTTC. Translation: CASSDPSGGTNNEQFF.